This T cell receptor beta chain was captured by sequencing in a study of neoadjuvant nivolumab and ipilimumab in lung cancer. Regarding this clone: Its matching antigen is unknown.

Study-level findings and limits: Compared with tumor-adjacent uninvolved lung, resected tumors showed greater richness and clonality. Only two of four nivolumab-treated tumors gained richness and clonality by surgery. Higher pretherapy blood TCR richness went with higher resected-tumor richness.

This CDR3 is 16 amino acids long. Germline V lookup: CDR1 GTSNPN, CDR2 SVGIG (reference sequence). Trimming took off 4 bases at V and 0 bases at J, with 18 bases between the two ends. Assay: immunoSEQ multiplex PCR; the TCRdb copy retains only in-frame clones and omits some. The sample lists 3,000 to 4,000 clones; approximately 81% were seen once. The rearrangement links TRBV30 to TRBJ1-1; the D gene is possibly TRBD1 (5 bases). This clonotype was sampled from an adult with non-small cell lung cancer. This specimen was peripheral blood, taken after neoadjuvant nivolumab, alone or with ipilimumab, at or shortly before surgery. DNA for the CDR3: TGTGCCTGGACCTACCAATTAAGGGGCTTGAACACTGAAGCTTTCTTT. Protein product: CAWTYQLRGLNTEAFF.